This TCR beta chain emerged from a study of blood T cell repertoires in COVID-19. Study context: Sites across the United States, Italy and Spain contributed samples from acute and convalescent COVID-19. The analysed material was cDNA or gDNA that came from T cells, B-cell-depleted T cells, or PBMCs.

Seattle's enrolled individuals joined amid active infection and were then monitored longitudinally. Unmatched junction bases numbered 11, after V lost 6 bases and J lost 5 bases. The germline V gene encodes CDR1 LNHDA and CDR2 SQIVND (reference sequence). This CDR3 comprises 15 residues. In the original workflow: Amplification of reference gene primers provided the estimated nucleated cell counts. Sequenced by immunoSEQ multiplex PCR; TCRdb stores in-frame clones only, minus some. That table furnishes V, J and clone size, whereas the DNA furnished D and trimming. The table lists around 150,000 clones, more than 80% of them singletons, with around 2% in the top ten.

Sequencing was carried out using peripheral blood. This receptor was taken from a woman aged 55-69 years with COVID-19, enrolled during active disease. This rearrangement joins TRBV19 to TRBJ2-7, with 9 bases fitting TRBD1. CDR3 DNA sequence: TGTGCCAGTAGACCGGGACAGGGTTTCTTCAACGAGCAGTACTTC. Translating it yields CASRPGQGFFNEQYF.